The rows below give T cell receptor beta chains drawn from one sample of a study of cytomegalovirus exposure and HLA in healthy donors. Sequencing used immunoSEQ multiplex PCR; TCRdb keeps in-frame clones, though not all of them. The sample includes 100,000 to 150,000 clones. The sample was PBMCs. These receptors came from a man aged 40-49 years in good health and CMV-seronegative. The CDR3 runs from the conserved cysteine through the conserved F or W. D genes are given only for firm matches.

V: TRBV10-3; J: TRBJ2-7; D: .; DNA: TGTGCCATCGCAGGGGACCCCTCCTACGAGCAGTACTTC; CDR3: CAIAGDPSYEQYF
V: TRBV11-3; J: TRBJ2-7; D: TRBD2; DNA: TGTGCCAGCAGCCCCACTAGCGGGGCAGTCTACGAGCAGTACTTC; CDR3: CASSPTSGAVYEQYF
V: TRBV5-6; J: TRBJ2-7; D: .; DNA: TGTGCCAGCAGCTTGGCCGAAGTACCGGGACAAAGATTTGCCTACGAGCAGTACTTC; CDR3: CASSLAEVPGQRFAYEQYF
V: TRBV7-2; J: TRBJ1-2; D: .; DNA: TGTGCCAGCAGCTTAGATGGGTCAAGCGGCTATGGCTACACCTTC; CDR3: CASSLDGSSGYGYTF
V: TRBV9; J: TRBJ2-1; D: .; DNA: TGTGCCAGCAGCGGACGGGGCTACAATGAGCAGTTCTTC; CDR3: CASSGRGYNEQFF
V: TRBV7-9; J: TRBJ1-2; D: .; DNA: TGTGCCAGCAGCCCCAGCGGGGCCCGCAATGCTTATGGCTACACCTTC; CDR3: CASSPSGARNAYGYTF
V: TRBV27; J: TRBJ2-3; D: .; DNA: TGTGCCAGCGCCACAGGCCGCCCAGATACGCAGTATTTT; CDR3: CASATGRPDTQYF
V: TRBV4-3; J: TRBJ1-2; D: .; DNA: TGCGCCAGCTCCCCCACACAGGGAACCTTTTCTGGCTACACCTTC; CDR3: CASSPTQGTFSGYTF
V: TRBV6-1; J: TRBJ2-7; D: .; DNA: TGTGCCAGCAGTGAAGCCCGGACAGGGCGGGGGTACGAGCAGTACTTC; CDR3: CASSEARTGRGYEQYF
V: TRBV27; J: TRBJ2-3; D: .; DNA: TGTGCCAGCAGTATCACTAGCACAGATACGCAGTATTTT; CDR3: CASSITSTDTQYF
V: TRBV11-3; J: TRBJ2-7; D: TRBD2; DNA: TGTGCCAGCAGCTTTGGGTCTAGCGGGACCTACGAGCAGTACTTC; CDR3: CASSFGSSGTYEQYF
V: TRBV11-3; J: TRBJ1-6; D: .; DNA: TGTGCCAGCAGCTCCAGGGGTCCATATAATTCACCCCTCCACTTT; CDR3: CASSSRGPYNSPLHF
V: TRBV2; J: TRBJ2-4; D: TRBD2; DNA: TGTGCCAGCAGTGAAAACGAGGCTAGCGGGGCACTAGCCAAAAACATTCAGTACTTC; CDR3: CASSENEASGALAKNIQYF
V: TRBV7-3; J: TRBJ2-1; D: .; DNA: TGTGCCAGCAGCTTCCGCTTCTCTAGCAATGAGCAGTTCTTC; CDR3: CASSFRFSSNEQFF
V: TRBV6-5; J: TRBJ2-7; D: TRBD1; DNA: TGTGCCAGCAGTTACTCGCTACGACAGGGGTCCTACGAGCAGTACTTC; CDR3: CASSYSLRQGSYEQYF
V: TRBV6-5; J: TRBJ1-1; D: TRBD1; DNA: TGTGCCAGCAGTTACTCCAGAACAGGGGGCACTGAAGCTTTCTTT; CDR3: CASSYSRTGGTEAFF